This T cell receptor (beta chain) was identified in a study of radiation and T cells in renal cell carcinoma. Findings of the study overall: From baseline, blood top tumor clonotypes peaked at 2 weeks post-radiation. No pretreatment tumor biopsies were available for baseline clonotypes.

Profiling relied on immunoSEQ multiplex PCR, and the TCRdb table lists in-frame clones only, not all of them. The table has about 130,000 clones, nearly 90% seen once. The sample's time point: baseline pretreatment blood. Treatment noted: 15 Gy SBRT to primary tumor, nephrectomy 4 weeks later. Blood was sampled at baseline, 2 weeks and 4 weeks after SBRT. The patient's renal cell carcinoma had clear cell pathology. The CDR3 consists of 16 residues. Germline CDR1 reads SGHRS; CDR2 reads YFSETQ. V lost 4 bases to trimming and J lost 1 base, with 15 bases between them. A note on this clone: Its antigen is unknown.

This material consisted of blood, taken from a patient whose treatment included radiotherapy and nephrectomy. The sequence came from a woman in her 50s with renal cell carcinoma. V gene TRBV5-1 combines with J gene TRBJ1-3; D call uncertain. CDR3 amino acids: CASSPDLQRSGNTIYF. In DNA, the CDR3 is TGCGCCAGCAGCCCGGATCTACAGAGGTCTGGAAACACCATATATTTT.